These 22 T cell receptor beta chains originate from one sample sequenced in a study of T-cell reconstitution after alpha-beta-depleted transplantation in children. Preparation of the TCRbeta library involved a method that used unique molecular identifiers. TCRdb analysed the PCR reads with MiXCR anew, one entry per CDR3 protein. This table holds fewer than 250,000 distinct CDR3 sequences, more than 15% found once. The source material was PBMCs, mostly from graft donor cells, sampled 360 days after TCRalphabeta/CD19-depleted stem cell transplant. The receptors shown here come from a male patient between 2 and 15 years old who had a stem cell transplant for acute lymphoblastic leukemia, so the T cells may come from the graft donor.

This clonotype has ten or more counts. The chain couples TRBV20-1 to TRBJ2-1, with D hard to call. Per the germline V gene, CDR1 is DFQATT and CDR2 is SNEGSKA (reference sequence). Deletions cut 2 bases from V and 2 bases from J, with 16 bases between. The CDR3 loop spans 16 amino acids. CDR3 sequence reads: CSARLLPVGTYNEQFF. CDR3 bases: TGCAGTGCTAGACTGCTTCCTGTTGGCACCTACAATGAGCAGTTCTTC.

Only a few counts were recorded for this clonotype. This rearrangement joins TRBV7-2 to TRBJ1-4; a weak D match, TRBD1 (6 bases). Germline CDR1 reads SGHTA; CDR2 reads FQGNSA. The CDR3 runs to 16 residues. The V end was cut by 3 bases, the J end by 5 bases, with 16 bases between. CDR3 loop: CASSLSSRGANEKLFF. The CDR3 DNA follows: TGTGCCAGCAGCTTGAGTAGTCGGGGGGCGAATGAAAAACTGTTTTTT.

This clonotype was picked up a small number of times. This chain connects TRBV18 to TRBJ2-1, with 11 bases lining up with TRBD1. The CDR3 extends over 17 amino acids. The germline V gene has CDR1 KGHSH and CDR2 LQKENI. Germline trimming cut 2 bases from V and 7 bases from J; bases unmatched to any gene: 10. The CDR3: CASSPSPGQGVLNEQFF. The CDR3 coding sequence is TGTGCCAGCTCACCATCTCCGGGACAGGGGGTTCTTAATGAGCAGTTCTTC. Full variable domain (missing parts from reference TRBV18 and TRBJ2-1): NAGVMQNPRHLVRRRGQEARLRCSPMKGHSHVYWYRQLPEEGLKFMVYLQKENIIDESGMPKERFSAEFPKEGPSILRIQQVVRGDSAAYFCASSPSPGQGVLNEQFFGPGTRLTVL.

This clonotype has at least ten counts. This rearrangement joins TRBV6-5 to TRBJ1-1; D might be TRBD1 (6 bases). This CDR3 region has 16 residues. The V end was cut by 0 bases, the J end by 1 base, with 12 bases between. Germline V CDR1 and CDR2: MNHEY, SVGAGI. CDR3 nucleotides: TGTGCCAGCAGTTACTCGTACGGGGGCGCGAACACTGAAGCTTTCTTT. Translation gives CASSYSYGGANTEAFF.

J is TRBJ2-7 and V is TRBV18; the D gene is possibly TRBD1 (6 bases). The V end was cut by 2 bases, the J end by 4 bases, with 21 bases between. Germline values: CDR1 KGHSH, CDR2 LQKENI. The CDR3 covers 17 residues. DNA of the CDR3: TGTGCCAGCTCACCAAGGACAGCACTAAGTTGGGAGTACGAGCAGTACTTC. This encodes CASSPRTALSWEYEQYF.

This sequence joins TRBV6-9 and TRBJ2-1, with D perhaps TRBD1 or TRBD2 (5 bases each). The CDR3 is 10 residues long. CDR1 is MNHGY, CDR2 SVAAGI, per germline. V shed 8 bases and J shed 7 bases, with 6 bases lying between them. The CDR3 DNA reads TGTGCCAGCTGGGGGAATGAGCAGTTCTTC. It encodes CASWGNEQFF.

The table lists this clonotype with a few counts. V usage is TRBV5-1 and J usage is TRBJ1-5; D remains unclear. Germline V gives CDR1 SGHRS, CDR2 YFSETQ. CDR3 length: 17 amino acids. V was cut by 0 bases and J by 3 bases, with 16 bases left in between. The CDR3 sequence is CASSLAGWAEPNQPQHF. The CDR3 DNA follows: TGCGCCAGCAGCTTGGCTGGTTGGGCAGAACCCAATCAGCCCCAGCATTTT.

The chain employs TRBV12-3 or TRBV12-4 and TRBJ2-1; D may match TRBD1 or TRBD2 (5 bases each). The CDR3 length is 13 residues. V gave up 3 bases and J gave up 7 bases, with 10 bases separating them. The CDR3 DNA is TGTGCCAGCAGTTTTTTCGGGGCTAATGAGCAGTTCTTC. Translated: CASSFFGANEQFF.

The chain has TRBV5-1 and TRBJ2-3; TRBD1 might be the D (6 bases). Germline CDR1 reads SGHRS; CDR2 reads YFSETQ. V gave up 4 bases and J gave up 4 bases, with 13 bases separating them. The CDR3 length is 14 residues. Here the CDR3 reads CASSPSGEADTQYF. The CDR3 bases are TGCGCCAGCAGCCCATCAGGGGAAGCAGATACGCAGTATTTT. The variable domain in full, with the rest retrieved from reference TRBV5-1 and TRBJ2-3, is KAGVTQTPRYLIKTRGQQVTLSCSPISGHRSVSWYQQTPGQGLQFLFEYFSETQRNKGNFPGRFSGRQFSNSRSEMNVSTLELGDSALYLCASSPSGEADTQYFGPGTRLTVL.

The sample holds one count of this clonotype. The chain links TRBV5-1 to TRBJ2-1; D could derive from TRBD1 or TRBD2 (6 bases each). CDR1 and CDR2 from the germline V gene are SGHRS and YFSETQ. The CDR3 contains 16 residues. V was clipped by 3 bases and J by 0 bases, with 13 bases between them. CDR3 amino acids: CASSYGGQSSYNEQFF. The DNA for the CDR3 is TGCGCCAGCAGCTACGGGGGACAAAGCTCCTACAATGAGCAGTTCTTC. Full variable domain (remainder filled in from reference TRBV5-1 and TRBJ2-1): KAGVTQTPRYLIKTRGQQVTLSCSPISGHRSVSWYQQTPGQGLQFLFEYFSETQRNKGNFPGRFSGRQFSNSRSEMNVSTLELGDSALYLCASSYGGQSSYNEQFFGPGTRLTVL.

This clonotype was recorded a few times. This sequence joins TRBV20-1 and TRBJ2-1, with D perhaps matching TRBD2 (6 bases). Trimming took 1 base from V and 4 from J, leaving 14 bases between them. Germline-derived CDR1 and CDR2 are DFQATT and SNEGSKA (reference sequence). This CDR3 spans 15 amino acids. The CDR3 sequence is CSARAPSAYYNEQFF. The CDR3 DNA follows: TGCAGTGCTAGAGCCCCTAGCGCCTATTACAATGAGCAGTTCTTC.

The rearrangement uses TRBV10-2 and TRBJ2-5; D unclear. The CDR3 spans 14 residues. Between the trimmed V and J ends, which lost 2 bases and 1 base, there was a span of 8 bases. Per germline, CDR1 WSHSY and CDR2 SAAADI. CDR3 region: CASSEGPFQETQYF. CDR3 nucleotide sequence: TGCGCCAGCAGTGAGGGCCCGTTCCAAGAGACCCAGTACTTC.

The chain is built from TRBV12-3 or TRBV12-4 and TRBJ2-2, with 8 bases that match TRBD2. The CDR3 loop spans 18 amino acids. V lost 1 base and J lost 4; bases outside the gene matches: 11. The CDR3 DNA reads TGTGCCAGCAGTTTAGACAACAGCGGGAGTTGGATCACCGGGGAGCTGTTTTTT. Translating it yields CASSLDNSGSWITGELFF.

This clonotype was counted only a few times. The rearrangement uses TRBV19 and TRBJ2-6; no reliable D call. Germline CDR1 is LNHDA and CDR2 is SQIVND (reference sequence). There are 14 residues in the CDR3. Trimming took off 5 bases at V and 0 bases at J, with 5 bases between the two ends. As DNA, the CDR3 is TGTGCCAGTAGTTTCCCCTCTGGGGCCAACGTCCTGACTTTC. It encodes CASSFPSGANVLTF.

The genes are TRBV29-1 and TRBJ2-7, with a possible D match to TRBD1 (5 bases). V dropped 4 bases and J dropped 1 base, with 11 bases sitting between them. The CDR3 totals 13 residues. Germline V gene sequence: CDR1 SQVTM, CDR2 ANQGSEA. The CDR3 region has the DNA TGCAGCGTTGGACAGTACGCTTCCTACGAGCAGTACTTC. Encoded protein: CSVGQYASYEQYF.

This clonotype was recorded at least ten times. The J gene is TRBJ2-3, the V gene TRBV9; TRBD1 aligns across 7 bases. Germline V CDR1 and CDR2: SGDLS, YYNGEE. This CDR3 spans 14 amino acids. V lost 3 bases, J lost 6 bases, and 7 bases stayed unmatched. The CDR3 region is CASSDPTGSDTQYF. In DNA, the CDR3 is TGTGCCAGCAGCGACCCGACAGGGAGTGATACGCAGTATTTT.

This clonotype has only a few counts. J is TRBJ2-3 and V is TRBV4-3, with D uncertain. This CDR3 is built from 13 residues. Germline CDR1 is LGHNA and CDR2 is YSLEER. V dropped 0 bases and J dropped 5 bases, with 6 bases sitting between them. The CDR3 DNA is TGCGCCAGCAGCCAAGAGTTCCGAGATACGCAGTATTTT. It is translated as CASSQEFRDTQYF.

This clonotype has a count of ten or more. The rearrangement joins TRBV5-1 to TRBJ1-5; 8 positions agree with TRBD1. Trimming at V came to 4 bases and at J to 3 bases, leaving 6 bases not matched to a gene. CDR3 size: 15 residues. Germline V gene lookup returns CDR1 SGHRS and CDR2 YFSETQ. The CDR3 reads CASSVTGDFNQPQHF. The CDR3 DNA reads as TGCGCCAGCAGCGTGACAGGGGACTTCAATCAGCCCCAGCATTTT. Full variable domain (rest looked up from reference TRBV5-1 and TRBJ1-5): KAGVTQTPRYLIKTRGQQVTLSCSPISGHRSVSWYQQTPGQGLQFLFEYFSETQRNKGNFPGRFSGRQFSNSRSEMNVSTLELGDSALYLCASSVTGDFNQPQHFGDGTRLSIL.

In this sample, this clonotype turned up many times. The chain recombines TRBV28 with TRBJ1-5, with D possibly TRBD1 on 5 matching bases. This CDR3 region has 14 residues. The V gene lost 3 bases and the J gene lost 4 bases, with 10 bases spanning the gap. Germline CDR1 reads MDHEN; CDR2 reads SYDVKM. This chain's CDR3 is CASSFGQGNQPQHF. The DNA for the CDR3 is TGTGCCAGCAGTTTCGGTCAGGGTAATCAGCCCCAGCATTTT.

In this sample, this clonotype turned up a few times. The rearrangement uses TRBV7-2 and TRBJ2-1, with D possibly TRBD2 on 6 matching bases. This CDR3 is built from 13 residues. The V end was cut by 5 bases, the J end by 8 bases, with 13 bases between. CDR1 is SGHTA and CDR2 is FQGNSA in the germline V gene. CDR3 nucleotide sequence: TGTGCCAGCAGCAGCCGGGGCGGGGATGAGCAGTTCTTC. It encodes CASSSRGGDEQFF. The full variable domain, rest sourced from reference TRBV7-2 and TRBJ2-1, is GAGVSQSPSNKVTEKGKDVELRCDPISGHTALYWYRQSLGQGLEFLIYFQGNSAPDKSGLPSDRFSAERTGGSVSTLTIQRTQQEDSAVYLCASSSRGGDEQFFGPGTRLTVL.

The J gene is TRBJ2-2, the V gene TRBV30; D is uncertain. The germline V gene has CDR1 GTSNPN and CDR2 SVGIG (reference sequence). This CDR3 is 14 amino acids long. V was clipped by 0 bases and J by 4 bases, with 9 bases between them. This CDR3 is CAWSVLQATGELFF. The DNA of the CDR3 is TGTGCCTGGAGTGTACTGCAGGCCACCGGGGAGCTGTTTTTT.

The CDR3 sequence: CASSLRGIGTGKEKLFF. CDR3 coding DNA: TGTGCCAGCAGCTTACGAGGTATTGGGACAGGGAAAGAAAAACTGTTTTTT. The rearrangement uses TRBV7-9 and TRBJ1-4; 9 positions match TRBD1. CDR1 is SEHNR and CDR2 is FQNEAQ in the germline V gene (reference sequence). CDR3 length equals 17 residues. V trimming: 2 bases; J trimming: 8 bases; junction bases outside the gene matches: 12.